This entry lists 12 T cell receptor beta chains sequenced from one sample in a study of response to subunit inactivated influenza vaccine (dated by TCRdb to 2016 to 2019). The library relied on RT-PCR. For sequencing, an Illumina HiSeq 2500 was employed. TCRdb handled the public reads itself, with Q25 trimming in fastp and clone calling in MiXCR, and kept productive beta chains. Every CDR3 protein is listed once, alongside the most common genes and DNA of its rows. The sample contains about 620,000 distinct CDR3 sequences, about 10% of them found a single time. Approximately 11% of the sample belongs to the ten largest clones. This sample was shared with a second study, whose subject was T cells expressing NK-cell markers. As that second paper reports: 5'RACE template switching, by which a universal primer site and unique molecular identifiers were added, was used to make TCR beta cDNA libraries.

Material: PBMCs from blood, obtained on the day of vaccination. These receptors all stem from a man aged 50-59 years who received an inactivated influenza vaccine. Donor details come from another sample of the same person, matched by shared clones.

The J gene is TRBJ1-1, the V gene TRBV15; D call uncertain. Germline V gene sequence: CDR1 LNHNV, CDR2 YYDKDF (reference sequence). The CDR3 runs to 16 residues. Trimming stripped 0 bases from V and 1 base from J, with 12 bases between. CDR3 loop: CATSREPGRTNTEAFF. The DNA of the CDR3 is TGTGCCACCAGCAGAGAACCCGGACGGACGAACACTGAAGCTTTCTTT.

This clonotype was seen many times. The rearrangement links TRBV14 to TRBJ2-1; D remains unclear. CDR3 size: 16 residues. V shed 0 bases and J shed 0 bases, with 9 bases lying between them. Germline loops: CDR1 SGHDN, CDR2 FVKESK. In nucleotides, the CDR3 is TGTGCCAGCAGCCAAGACTATCTCAGCTCCTACAATGAGCAGTTCTTC. This encodes CASSQDYLSSYNEQFF. Full variable domain (outside the CDR3, taken from reference TRBV14 and TRBJ2-1): EAGVTQFPSHSVIEKGQTVTLRCDPISGHDNLYWYRRVMGKEIKFLLHFVKESKQDESGMPNNRFLAERTGGTYSTLKVQPAELEDSGVYFCASSQDYLSSYNEQFFGPGTRLTVL.

The J gene is TRBJ2-7, the V gene TRBV13; D remains unclear. The V end lost 0 bases, the J end lost 2 bases, and 5 bases lay between the germline ends. Germline values: CDR1 PRHDT, CDR2 FYEKMQ (reference sequence). CDR3 length: 13 amino acids. The CDR3 here is CASSLGKTYEQYF. The CDR3 DNA reads TGTGCCAGCAGCTTAGGGAAGACCTACGAGCAGTACTTC.

V usage is TRBV11-2 and J usage is TRBJ2-3; TRBD1 matches 7 bases. Looked up from germline, CDR1 is SGHAT and CDR2 is FQNNGV. The junction had 10 bases not matched to a gene; V was cut back by 5 bases and J by 2 bases. The CDR3 sequence is 16 residues long. CDR3 loop: CASSQTGTAYTDTQYF. DNA of the CDR3: TGTGCCAGCAGCCAGACCGGGACAGCCTACACAGATACGCAGTATTTT.

The chain is built from TRBV9 and TRBJ2-1; 8 bases align to TRBD1. CDR1 and CDR2 (germline): SGDLS, YYNGEE. Trimming took 3 bases from V and 7 from J; bases not matched to a gene: 3. CDR3 length: 13 residues. The CDR3 coding sequence is TGTGCCAGCAGCGGGACAGGGATGAATGAGCAGTTCTTC. Translated, it gives CASSGTGMNEQFF.

This clonotype was detected a few times. The rearrangement uses TRBV25-1 and TRBJ1-2; maybe TRBD1 (6 bases). Deletions cut 4 bases from V and 8 bases from J, with 17 bases between. From germline, CDR1 is MGHDK and CDR2 SYGVNS. CDR3 length: 14 residues. The CDR3 DNA follows: TGTGCCAGCAGTGCGTGGACAGCCGAAATCGGCTACACCTTC. It translates to CASSAWTAEIGYTF.

This clonotype was recorded at least ten times. The chain combines TRBV12-3 or TRBV12-4 with TRBJ2-7; 13 bases agree with TRBD2. J was trimmed by 3 bases and V by 6 bases; bases with no gene match: 5. The CDR3 spans 15 residues. CDR3 loop: CASRPGTSGNYEQYF. The CDR3 region has the DNA TGTGCCAGCAGACCAGGGACTAGCGGGAACTACGAGCAGTACTTC.

The J gene is TRBJ2-6, the V gene TRBV4-3; 9 nucleotides agree with TRBD1. V lost 1 base to trimming and J lost 0 bases; unmatched junction nucleotides: 10. CDR3 length: 20 residues. Germline loops: CDR1 LGHNA, CDR2 YSLEER. This chain's CDR3 is CASSQVFSGTGISGANVLTF. CDR3 DNA sequence: TGCGCCAGCAGCCAAGTTTTTAGTGGGACAGGGATCTCTGGGGCCAACGTCCTGACTTTC.

The chain links TRBV12-3 or TRBV12-4 to TRBJ2-4; 10 nucleotides line up with TRBD1. Trimming cost V 9 bases and J 5 bases; bases outside gene matches: 7. There are 14 residues in the CDR3. CDR3 coding DNA: TGTGCCAGTAGCCCCGGGACAGGGGAAAACATTCAGTACTTC. Amino acids: CASSPGTGENIQYF.

The chain links TRBV24-1 to TRBJ1-2, with 11 positions matching TRBD1. The CDR3 has 14 residues. Per the germline V gene, CDR1 is KGHDR and CDR2 is SFDVKD. V was clipped by 10 bases and J by 6 bases; unmatched bases: 9. This CDR3 reads CATANGQGANGYTF. The CDR3 region has the DNA TGTGCCACAGCGAACGGACAGGGGGCTAATGGCTACACCTTC.

V and J are TRBV4-3 and TRBJ2-7; 9 bases are a match to TRBD1. This CDR3 has 15 residues. Germline assignment: CDR1 LGHNA and CDR2 YSLEER. V lost 1 base to trimming and J lost 5 bases; unmatched junction nucleotides: 6. Here the CDR3 DNA reads TGCGCCAGCAGCCAAGGGGACAGGGAGATCGACGAGCAGTACTTC. Amino acid sequence: CASSQGDREIDEQYF.

The sample holds a few counts of this clonotype. The V gene is TRBV20-1, the J gene TRBJ2-1; 10 bases map to TRBD2. The junction had 4 bases not matched to a gene; V was cut back by 4 bases and J by 7 bases. The CDR3 length is 13 residues. Per germline, CDR1 DFQATT and CDR2 SNEGSKA (reference sequence). In nucleotides, the CDR3 is TGCAGTGCTAAACTAGCGGGGATGAATGAGCAGTTCTTC. It is translated as CSAKLAGMNEQFF.